This T cell receptor (beta chain) was identified during a study of shared T cell receptors in the human thymus. TCRdb's copy holds only in-frame clones and misses some; the assay was immunoSEQ multiplex PCR. Of just under 550,000 clones listed, about four fifths are singletons. These data were likewise used in another study, on human thymus T cells. As that study records: Healthy Finnish infants having corrective surgery for congenital heart defects served as donors. Thymic and blood repertoires seemed to show skewed V and J gene use. Unrelated individuals had highly overlapping thymic repertoires, as reported in related research.

This receptor was obtained from a boy less than two years old with a congenital heart defect. Sequencing was done on a sample of thymocytes.

The CDR3 DNA sequence: TGTGCCAGCAAAAGGGGGCTCAATCAGCCCCAGCATTTT. Translation gives CASKRGLNQPQHF. This sequence joins TRBV6-5 and TRBJ1-5; 7 positions match TRBD1. The CDR3 loop spans 13 amino acids. Germline-derived CDR1 and CDR2 are MNHEY and SVGAGI. Trimming cost V 7 bases and J 3 bases; bases outside gene matches: 3.